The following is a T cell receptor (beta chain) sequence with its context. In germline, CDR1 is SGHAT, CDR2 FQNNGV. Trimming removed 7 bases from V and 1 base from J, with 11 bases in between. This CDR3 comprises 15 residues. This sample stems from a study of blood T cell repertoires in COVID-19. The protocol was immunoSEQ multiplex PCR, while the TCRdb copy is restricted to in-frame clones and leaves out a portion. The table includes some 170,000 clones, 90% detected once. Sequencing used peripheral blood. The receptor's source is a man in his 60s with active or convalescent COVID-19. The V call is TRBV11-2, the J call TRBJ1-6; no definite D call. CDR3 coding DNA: TGTGCCAGCATGCTAAGAGGGTCCTATAATTCACCCCTCCACTTT. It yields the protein CASMLRGSYNSPLHF.